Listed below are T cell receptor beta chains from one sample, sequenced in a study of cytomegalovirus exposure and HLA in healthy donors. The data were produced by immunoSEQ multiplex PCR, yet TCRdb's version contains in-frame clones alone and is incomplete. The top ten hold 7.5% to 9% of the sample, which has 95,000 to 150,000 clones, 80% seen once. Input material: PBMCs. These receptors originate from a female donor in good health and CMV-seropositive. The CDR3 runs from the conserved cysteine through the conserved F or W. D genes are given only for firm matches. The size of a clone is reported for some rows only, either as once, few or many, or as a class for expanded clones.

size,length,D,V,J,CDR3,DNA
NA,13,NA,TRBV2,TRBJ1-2,CASSDREDYGYTF,TGTGCCAGCAGTGACAGGGAGGACTATGGCTACACCTTC
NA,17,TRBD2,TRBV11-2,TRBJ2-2,CASSPGLAGASTGELFF,TGTGCCAGCAGCCCGGGACTAGCGGGGGCCTCAACCGGGGAGCTGTTTTTT
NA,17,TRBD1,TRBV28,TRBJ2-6,CASNSGQGGSGANVLTF,TGTGCCAGCAATTCGGGACAGGGGGGTTCTGGGGCCAACGTCCTGACTTTC
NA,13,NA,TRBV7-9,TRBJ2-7,CASNALGLYEQYF,TGTGCCAGCAACGCCCTAGGTCTCTACGAGCAGTACTTC
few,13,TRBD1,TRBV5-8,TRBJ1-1,CASSLRGRTEAFF,TGTGCCAGCAGCTTAAGGGGGCGGACTGAAGCTTTCTTT
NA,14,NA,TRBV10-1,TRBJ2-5,CASSEGGSQETQYF,TGCGCCAGCAGTGAGGGTGGGAGCCAAGAGACCCAGTACTTC
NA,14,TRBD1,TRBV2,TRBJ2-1,CASRRGQGGNEQFF,TGTGCCAGCAGGCGGGGACAGGGTGGCAATGAGCAGTTCTTC
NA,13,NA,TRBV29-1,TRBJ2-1,CSVAPRGFNEQFF,TGCAGCGTTGCCCCAAGGGGATTTAATGAGCAGTTCTTC
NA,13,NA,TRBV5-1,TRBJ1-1,CASSLVPTGEAFF,TGCGCCAGCAGCTTGGTACCGACAGGCGAAGCTTTCTTT
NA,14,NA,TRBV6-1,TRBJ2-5,CASSINRVRETQYF,TGTGCCAGCAGTATAAACAGGGTGAGGGAGACCCAGTACTTC
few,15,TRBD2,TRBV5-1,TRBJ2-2,CASRMGGMNTGELFF,TGCGCCAGCAGGATGGGGGGGATGAACACCGGGGAGCTGTTTTTT
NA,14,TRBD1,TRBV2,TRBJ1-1,CASSRQGVNTEAFF,TGTGCCAGCAGTAGACAGGGTGTAAACACTGAAGCTTTCTTT
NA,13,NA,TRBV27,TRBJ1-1,CASSPRGWDEAFF,TGTGCCAGCAGTCCCCGGGGGTGGGATGAAGCTTTCTTT
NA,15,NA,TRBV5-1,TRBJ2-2,CASSLANAGTGELFF,TGCGCCAGCAGCTTGGCCAACGCGGGCACCGGGGAGCTGTTTTTT
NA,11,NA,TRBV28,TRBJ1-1,CASNRNTEAFF,TGTGCCAGCAACAGGAACACTGAAGCTTTCTTT
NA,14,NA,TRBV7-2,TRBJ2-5,CASSFQTGQETQYF,TGTGCCAGCAGCTTCCAGACAGGACAAGAGACCCAGTACTTC
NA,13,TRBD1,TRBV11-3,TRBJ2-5,CASSATGLETQYF,TGTGCCAGCAGCGCGACAGGGCTAGAGACCCAGTACTTC
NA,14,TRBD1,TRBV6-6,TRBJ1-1,CASIPSDRVAEAFF,TGTGCCAGCATCCCCTCCGACAGGGTCGCTGAAGCTTTCTTT
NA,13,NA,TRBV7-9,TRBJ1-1,CASSSVGPTEAFF,TGTGCCAGCAGCTCAGTGGGGCCCACTGAAGCTTTCTTT
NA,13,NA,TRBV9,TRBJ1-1,CASSVAGNTEAFF,TGTGCCAGCAGCGTAGCGGGGAACACTGAAGCTTTCTTT
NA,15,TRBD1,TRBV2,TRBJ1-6,CASREGRGIGSPLHF,TGTGCCTCCCGGGAGGGCAGGGGGATAGGTTCACCCCTCCACTTT
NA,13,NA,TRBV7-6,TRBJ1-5,CASSLTGNQPQHF,TGTGCCAGCAGCTTAACAGGGAATCAGCCCCAGCATTTT
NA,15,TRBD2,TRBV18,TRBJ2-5,CASSPPTSGEETQYF,TGTGCCAGCTCACCTCCGACTAGCGGTGAAGAGACCCAGTACTTC
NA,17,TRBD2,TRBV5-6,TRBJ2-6,CASSFGGLASGANVLTF,TGTGCCAGCAGCTTCGGGGGGTTAGCCTCTGGGGCCAACGTCCTGACTTTC
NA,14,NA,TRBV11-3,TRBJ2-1,CASGEGEGFNEQFF,TGTGCCAGCGGGGAGGGGGAGGGGTTCAATGAGCAGTTCTTC
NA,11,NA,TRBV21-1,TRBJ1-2,CAPIHQYGYTF,TGTGCTCCTATCCACCAATATGGCTACACCTTC
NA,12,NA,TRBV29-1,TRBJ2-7,CSVASSGYEQYF,TGCAGCGTTGCTTCCTCCGGTTACGAGCAGTACTTC
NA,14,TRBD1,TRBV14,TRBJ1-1,CASSQETGYSEAFF,TGTGCCAGCAGCCAAGAGACAGGGTATTCTGAAGCTTTCTTT
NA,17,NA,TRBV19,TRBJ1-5,CASKRNFWGVSNQPQHF,TGTGCCAGTAAAAGAAATTTTTGGGGCGTAAGCAATCAGCCCCAGCATTTT
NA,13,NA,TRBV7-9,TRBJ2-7,CASSVTGFREQYF,TGTGCCAGCAGCGTTACAGGGTTTCGCGAGCAGTACTTC
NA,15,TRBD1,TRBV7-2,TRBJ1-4,CASSLYGQGSEKLFF,TGTGCCAGCAGCCTATACGGACAGGGGAGCGAAAAACTGTTTTTT
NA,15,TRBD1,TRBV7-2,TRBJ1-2,CASSLGTGWIYGYTF,TGTGCCAGCAGCTTAGGGACAGGATGGATCTATGGCTACACCTTC
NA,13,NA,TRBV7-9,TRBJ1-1,CASSRGVNTEAFF,TGTGCCAGCAGCCGGGGGGTGAACACTGAAGCTTTCTTT
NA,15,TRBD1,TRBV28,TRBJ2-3,CASSLPQGSTDTQYF,TGTGCCAGCAGTCTCCCACAGGGGTCGACAGATACGCAGTATTTT
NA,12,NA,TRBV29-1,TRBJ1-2,CSVEDLSGGYTF,TGCAGCGTTGAAGATCTCTCGGGTGGCTACACCTTC
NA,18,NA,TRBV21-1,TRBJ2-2,CASSKKPYREGGTGELFF,TGTGCCAGCAGCAAAAAGCCTTACAGGGAAGGTGGCACCGGGGAGCTGTTTTTT
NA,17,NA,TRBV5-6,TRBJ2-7,CASSFLQGPDYSYEQYF,TGTGCCAGCAGCTTTCTCCAGGGGCCCGATTACTCCTACGAGCAGTACTTC
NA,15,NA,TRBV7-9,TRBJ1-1,CASSLGGDAGTEAFF,TGTGCCAGCAGCTTGGGGGGGGACGCCGGCACTGAAGCTTTCTTT
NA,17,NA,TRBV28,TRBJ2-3,CASSFVLGRGSTDTQYF,TGTGCCAGCAGTTTTGTACTGGGGCGGGGAAGCACAGATACGCAGTATTTT
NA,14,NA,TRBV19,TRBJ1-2,CASSILTRVESYTF,TGTGCCAGTAGTATTCTGACACGCGTAGAGAGCTACACCTTC